The rows below give T cell receptor beta chains drawn from one sample of a study of T cell clones after liver transplantation. Assay used: immunoSEQ multiplex PCR; TCRdb lists only in-frame clones, some missing. This sample has about 21,000 clones, with approximately 93% found just once. This specimen was CD8+ T cells from blood, taken 25 months after liver transplant. The receptors were sampled from a human patient who received a liver transplant. A share of the T cells may be of graft donor origin. Each CDR3 is given with its conserved first and last residue. The D gene is left open where the match is weak. Size is stated for part of the rows, as once, few or many counts, or as a class when the clone is expanded.

V	J	D	size	length	CDR3	DNA
TRBV27	TRBJ2-1	-	-	18	CASSSPPGQISSYNEQFF	TGTGCCAGCAGTTCCCCCCCTGGGCAAATTAGCTCCTACAATGAGCAGTTCTTC
TRBV19	TRBJ2-2	-	-	14	CASKVSPNTGELFF	TGTGCCAGTAAAGTTAGTCCGAACACCGGGGAGCTGTTTTTT
TRBV19	TRBJ1-1	-	-	13	CASSIGANTEAFF	TGTGCCAGTAGTATCGGCGCGAACACTGAAGCTTTCTTT
TRBV29-1	TRBJ2-7	-	-	13	CSVEGASVNEQYF	TGCAGCGTTGAAGGTGCTAGCGTTAACGAGCAGTACTTC
TRBV25-1	TRBJ2-2	-	-	16	CASSEEDSANTGELFF	TGTGCCAGCAGTGAAGAGGACAGCGCGAACACCGGGGAGCTGTTTTTT
TRBV12-2	TRBJ2-2	-	once	15	CASRLGGRGTGELFF	TGTGCAAGTCGCTTAGGCGGGAGAGGGACCGGGGAGCTGTTTTTT
TRBV27	TRBJ2-7	-	-	14	CASSFGGRTYEQYF	TGTGCCAGCAGTTTTGGGGGTCGGACCTACGAGCAGTACTTC
TRBV27	TRBJ2-1	TRBD2	-	14	CASSPRLANNEQFF	TGTGCCAGCAGTCCAAGACTAGCGAACAATGAGCAGTTCTTC
TRBV27	TRBJ2-7	-	-	13	CASRSGGGHEQYF	TGTGCCAGCCGTAGCGGAGGGGGCCACGAGCAGTACTTC
TRBV9	TRBJ2-7	-	-	15	CASSVGDGFSYEQYF	TGTGCCAGCAGCGTAGGGGACGGATTTTCCTACGAGCAGTACTTC
TRBV6-6	TRBJ2-7	-	-	13	CASSYSRDYEQYF	TGTGCCAGCAGCTACAGCAGGGACTACGAGCAGTACTTC
TRBV27	TRBJ2-7	-	-	12	CASRGRVNEQYF	TGTGCCAGCAGGGGCAGGGTGAACGAGCAGTACTTC
TRBV28	TRBJ2-1	-	-	15	CASSPVWTDYNEQFF	TGTGCCAGCAGCCCCGTTTGGACGGACTACAATGAGCAGTTCTTC
TRBV27	TRBJ2-7	TRBD1	-	15	CASSLRDRGGYEQYF	TGTGCCAGCAGTTTACGGGACAGGGGTGGTTATGAGCAGTACTTC
TRBV7-9	TRBJ1-1	TRBD1	-	15	CASSLEGTENTEAFF	TGTGCCAGCAGCTTAGAGGGGACAGAGAACACTGAAGCTTTCTTT
TRBV7-9	TRBJ2-7	TRBD1	-	14	CASIRDRVPYEQYF	TGTGCCAGCATCCGGGACAGGGTACCCTACGAGCAGTACTTC
TRBV5-1	TRBJ2-7	-	-	16	CASSLGTGRRFYEQYF	TGCGCCAGCAGCTTGGGAACAGGGCGGAGGTTTTACGAGCAGTACTTC
TRBV7-9	TRBJ1-4	-	few	16	CASSLLRADGYEKLFF	TGTGCCAGCAGCTTACTCAGGGCTGACGGTTATGAAAAACTGTTTTTT
TRBV5-1	TRBJ2-5	TRBD2	-	14	CASSLELAGETQYF	TGCGCCAGCAGCTTGGAACTAGCGGGAGAGACCCAGTACTTC
TRBV29-1	TRBJ1-1	-	-	11	CSVRKDAEAFF	TGCAGCGTCCGGAAGGACGCTGAAGCTTTCTTT
TRBV27	TRBJ2-7	TRBD2	-	16	CASSLRGAGSVLEQYF	TGTGCCAGCAGTTTGCGGGGGGCAGGTTCGGTGCTTGAGCAGTACTTC
TRBV2	TRBJ1-1	-	-	16	CASSVEQGVGNTEAFF	TGTGCCAGCAGTGTAGAGCAGGGAGTGGGGAACACTGAAGCTTTCTTT